Sequencing of this T cell receptor (beta chain) was carried out in a study of identical twins. TCRdb fed the 5' RACE reads into MiXCR, producing one record per CDR3 protein. The profile shows just under 550,000 distinct CDR3 sequences, nearly 15% of them singletons. CDR3 length: 17 amino acids. Germline V CDR1 and CDR2: SGHRS, YFSETQ. With 2 bases clipped from V and 5 bases from J, the junction kept 10 bases outside the gene matches. These data were likewise used in another study, on yellow fever vaccine responses in identical twins.

Specimen: CD4+ T cells sorted from blood. The receptor was derived from a woman aged 18-30 years in good health. This chain joins TRBV5-1 and TRBJ2-3; 11 bases are a match to TRBD2. This chain's CDR3 is CASSLSSGGSSGDTQYF. In nucleotides, the CDR3 is TGCGCCAGCAGCTTATCTAGCGGGGGGAGCTCAGGAGATACGCAGTATTTT.